The 6 T cell receptor beta chains below come from one sample, sequenced in a study of sequential checkpoint blockade in melanoma. Generated by immunoSEQ multiplex PCR, the TCRdb table keeps only in-frame clones and is missing some. The sample lists about 18,000 clones, around 70% seen once, with around 5% in the top ten. The treatment was: randomized to nivolumab then ipilimumab (arm A) or the reverse (arm B). Sequencing used tumor tissue (inferred from file names), obtained from a patient given nivolumab and ipilimumab in sequence. These receptors were taken from a human donor with melanoma.

A single count supports this clone. This chain links TRBV29-1 with TRBJ1-2, with D perhaps TRBD1 (6 bases). Germline CDR1 reads SQVTM; CDR2 reads ANQGSEA. The CDR3 has 13 amino acids. Trimming removed 5 bases at V and 2 bases at J, with 12 bases between. CDR3 sequence: CSVTGTINYGYTF. CDR3 DNA: TGCAGCGTTACCGGGACAATCAACTATGGCTACACCTTC.

V gene TRBV6-4 combines with J gene TRBJ2-1; D tentatively fits TRBD1 or TRBD2 (5 bases each). The length of the CDR3 is 14 residues. V was trimmed by 5 bases and J by 10 bases, leaving 18 bases between them. Looked up from germline, CDR1 is MRHNA and CDR2 is SNTAGT. The CDR3 sequence: CASSYYLGDYEQFF. For the CDR3, the DNA is TGTGCCAGCAGTTACTATTTGGGGGATTACGAGCAGTTCTTC.

This chain connects TRBV19 to TRBJ2-5; D may be TRBD1 (6 bases). The germline V gene encodes CDR1 LNHDA and CDR2 SQIVND (reference sequence). V lost 3 bases to trimming and J lost 1 base, with 9 bases between them. CDR3 length equals 14 residues. The CDR3 DNA sequence: TGTGCCAGTAGTATCGGGACACCCCAAGAGACCCAGTACTTC. It specifies CASSIGTPQETQYF.

J is TRBJ2-7 and V is TRBV11-3; 7 nucleotides agree with TRBD1. Trimming took 5 bases from V and 2 from J; bases not matched to a gene: 9. The germline V gene has CDR1 SGHNT and CDR2 YENEEA. CDR3 length: 15 amino acids. CDR3 sequence: CASSRHGTEPYEQYF. CDR3 in DNA: TGTGCCAGCAGCAGACACGGGACAGAGCCCTACGAGCAGTACTTC.

CDR3 sequence reads: CASGSGGEQFF. The CDR3 coding sequence is TGTGCTAGTGGTTCGGGAGGGGAGCAGTTCTTC. The chain couples TRBV12-5 to TRBJ2-1; 8 bases are a match to TRBD2. CDR1 is LGHNT and CDR2 is FRNRAP in the germline V gene. The CDR3 covers 11 residues. V lost 4 bases, J lost 10 bases, and 0 bases stayed unmatched.

This chain connects TRBV10-2 to TRBJ1-2; 11 bases align to TRBD1. The CDR3 consists of 14 residues. Germline CDR1 is WSHSY and CDR2 is SAAADI. V dropped 10 bases and J dropped 4; count of bases not matched to a gene: 8. This CDR3 is CATTRTGGPYGYTF. The CDR3, as DNA: TGCGCCACTACCCGGACAGGGGGCCCCTATGGCTACACCTTC.